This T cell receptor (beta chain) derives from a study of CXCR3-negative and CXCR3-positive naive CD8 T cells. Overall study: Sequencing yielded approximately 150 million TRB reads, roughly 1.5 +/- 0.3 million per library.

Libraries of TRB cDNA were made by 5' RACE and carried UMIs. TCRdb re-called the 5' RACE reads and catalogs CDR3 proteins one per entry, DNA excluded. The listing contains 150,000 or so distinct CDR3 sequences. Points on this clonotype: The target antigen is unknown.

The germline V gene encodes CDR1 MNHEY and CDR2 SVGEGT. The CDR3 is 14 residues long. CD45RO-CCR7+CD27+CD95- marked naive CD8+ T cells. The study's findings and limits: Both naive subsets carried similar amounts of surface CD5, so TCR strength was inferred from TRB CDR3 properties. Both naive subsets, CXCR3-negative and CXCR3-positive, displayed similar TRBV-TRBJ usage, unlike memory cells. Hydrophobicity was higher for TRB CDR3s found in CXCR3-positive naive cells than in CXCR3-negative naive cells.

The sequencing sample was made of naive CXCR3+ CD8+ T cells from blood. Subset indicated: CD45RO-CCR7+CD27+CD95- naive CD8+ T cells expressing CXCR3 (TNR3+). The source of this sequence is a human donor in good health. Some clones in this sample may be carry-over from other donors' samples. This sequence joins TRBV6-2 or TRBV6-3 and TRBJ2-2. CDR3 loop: CATTQWSNTGELFF.